These 31 T cell receptor beta chains came from one sample sequenced in a study of control samples from healthy donors and cancer patients. Clones were read by immunoSEQ multiplex PCR, and TCRdb kept only the in-frame ones, dropping some. The sample consists of about 98,000 clones, roughly four fifths of them appearing once. Sequenced material: blood. These receptor sequences come from a man between 60 and 70 years old in good health.

This clone was recorded a few times. CDR3 DNA sequence: TGCGCCAGCGGATCCACCGGGGAGCTGTTTTTT. Translating it yields CASGSTGELFF. This chain uses TRBV5-1 with TRBJ2-2, with no clear D. CDR1 and CDR2 from the germline V gene are SGHRS and YFSETQ. This CDR3 has 11 residues. V was clipped by 7 bases and J by 4 bases, with 5 bases between them. Supplemented by reference TRBV5-1 and TRBJ2-2, the full variable domain reads KAGVTQTPRYLIKTRGQQVTLSCSPISGHRSVSWYQQTPGQGLQFLFEYFSETQRNKGNFPGRFSGRQFSNSRSEMNVSTLELGDSALYLCASGSTGELFFGEGSRLTVL.

The chain combines TRBV19 with TRBJ2-4; unclear D gene. V was clipped by 3 bases and J by 7 bases, with 16 bases between them. The germline gives CDR1 LNHDA, CDR2 SQIVND (reference sequence). This CDR3 contains 15 residues. The CDR3 DNA reads TGTGCCAGTAGTATGCGCTGGAGCTACGAGAACATTCAGTACTTC. Translation gives CASSMRWSYENIQYF.

The chain uses TRBV30 and TRBJ2-3; D not certain. With 0 bases removed from V and 6 bases from J, the gap between germline ends came to 13 bases. Germline V gives CDR1 GTSNPN, CDR2 SVGIG (reference sequence). This CDR3 region has 14 residues. The CDR3 protein is CAWSVVHFSDTQYF. CDR3 nucleotide sequence: TGTGCCTGGAGTGTAGTTCATTTCTCTGATACGCAGTATTTT.

The V and J genes are TRBV4-1 and TRBJ1-5, with a weak D call TRBD1 (5 bases). CDR3 size: 16 residues. The V end was cut by 4 bases, the J end by 0 bases, with 13 bases between. The V gene's germline CDR1 is MGHRA and CDR2 YSYEKL. CDR3 amino acids: CASSPWDVYSNQPQHF. The CDR3 DNA reads as TGCGCCAGCAGCCCTTGGGACGTTTATAGCAATCAGCCCCAGCATTTT.

The chain has TRBV7-9 and TRBJ2-2; 7 bases agree with TRBD1. Losses at the gene ends were 4 bases for V and 3 bases for J; bases not matched to a gene: 5. CDR1 SEHNR and CDR2 FQNEAQ come from the germline V gene (reference sequence). CDR3 size: 15 residues. Written as DNA, the CDR3 is TGTGCCAGCAGCTCGACAGGGTCTCACACCGGGGAGCTGTTTTTT. Protein: CASSSTGSHTGELFF. The variable domain in full, with the rest retrieved from reference TRBV7-9 and TRBJ2-2, is DTGVSQNPRHKITKRGQNVTFRCDPISEHNRLYWYRQTLGQGPEFLTYFQNEAQLEKSRLLSDRFSAERPKGSFSTLEIQRTEQGDSAMYLCASSSTGSHTGELFFGEGSRLTVL.

V usage is TRBV29-1 and J usage is TRBJ2-3, with TRBD1 matching 10 bases. This CDR3 has 15 amino acids. Germline CDR1 and CDR2: SQVTM and ANQGSEA. The J segment lost 14 bases and the V segment lost 1 base, leaving 15 bases of the junction unmatched. CDR3 amino acids: CSVEGMGQGLPTRYF. CDR3 in DNA: TGCAGCGTTGAAGGGATGGGACAGGGGCTTCCTACGAGGTATTTT.

V gene TRBV6-4 combines with J gene TRBJ2-3, with D tentatively TRBD2 (6 bases). Between the trimmed V and J ends, which lost 6 bases and 6 bases, there was a span of 13 bases. Germline-derived CDR1 and CDR2 are MRHNA and SNTAGT. CDR3 size: 13 residues. CDR3 nucleotide sequence: TGTGCCAGCAGCCCGACTAGGTCGGATACGCAGTATTTT. Its translation: CASSPTRSDTQYF.

The chain links TRBV6-5 to TRBJ2-3; possibly TRBD1 for D (6 bases). V was cut by 6 bases and J by 6 bases, with 16 bases left in between. The CDR3 covers 14 residues. Per germline, CDR1 MNHEY and CDR2 SVGAGI. Written as DNA, the CDR3 is TGTGCCAGCAGCAGATTGACAGGCAGGGATACGCAGTATTTT. It yields the protein CASSRLTGRDTQYF.

The chain recombines TRBV19 with TRBJ1-6; possible D gene TRBD1, 5 bases. The CDR3 length is 15 residues. V dropped 7 bases and J dropped 9 bases, with 19 bases sitting between them. Germline CDR1 is LNHDA and CDR2 is SQIVND (reference sequence). As DNA, the CDR3 is TGTGCCAGTACCTCCCGGGAGGGGAGGGCTTCACCCCTCCACTTT. It is translated as CASTSREGRASPLHF.

CDR3 amino acids: CASSRMTSNEQYF. CDR3 DNA: TGTGCCAGCAGTCGGATGACTAGCAACGAGCAGTACTTC. The chain links TRBV12-3 or TRBV12-4 to TRBJ2-7; 7 bases are shared with TRBD2. Unmatched junction bases numbered 6, after V lost 5 bases and J lost 5 bases. There are 13 residues in the CDR3.

This clone was recorded a few times. This sequence joins TRBV6-5 and TRBJ2-7; weak D call: TRBD2 (6 bases). Trimming cost V 0 bases and J 7 bases, with 19 bases left between them. Germline CDR1 reads MNHEY; CDR2 reads SVGAGI. The CDR3 is 16 residues long. Here the CDR3 reads CASSYSGGLTREEQYF. CDR3 bases: TGTGCCAGCAGTTACTCGGGCGGGCTGACTAGGGAGGAGCAGTACTTC.

The chain recombines TRBV25-1 with TRBJ2-1; D perhaps matches TRBD1 (5 bases). Germline assignment: CDR1 MGHDK and CDR2 SYGVNS. Trimming took off 3 bases at V and 7 bases at J, with 10 bases between the two ends. This CDR3 comprises 13 residues. The CDR3 DNA is TGTGCCAGCAGTGACCAGGGCCGGAATGAGCAGTTCTTC. It encodes CASSDQGRNEQFF.

The chain joins TRBV30 to TRBJ2-2; 7 bases are shared with TRBD2. Trimming at V came to 1 base and at J to 6 bases, leaving 5 bases not matched to a gene. The germline CDR1 and CDR2 sequences are GTSNPN and SVGIG (reference sequence). The CDR3 loop spans 14 amino acids. The chain's CDR3 is CAWSGTSRSGELFF. DNA of the CDR3: TGTGCCTGGAGTGGGACTAGTAGGTCCGGGGAGCTGTTTTTT.

This sequence joins TRBV7-9 and TRBJ2-7, with TRBD2 identical over 8 bases. The CDR3 is 17 amino acids. Germline V gene data show CDR1 as SEHNR and CDR2 as FQNEAQ (reference sequence). J lost 1 base, V lost 5 bases, and 13 bases had no gene match. The CDR3 DNA reads TGTGCCAGCAGCACAAACTTTGGGGCGGGGGGATCCTACGAGCAGTACTTC. This translates into CASSTNFGAGGSYEQYF.

The chain uses TRBV19 and TRBJ2-5; D gene uncertain. CDR3 length equals 15 residues. The germline V and J ends were trimmed by 5 bases and 5 bases, with 18 bases remaining between them. Germline values: CDR1 LNHDA, CDR2 SQIVND (reference sequence). The CDR3: CASSPLLGRAETQYF. CDR3 DNA: TGTGCCAGTAGTCCCCTCCTTGGAAGGGCTGAGACCCAGTACTTC.

V gene TRBV6-5 combines with J gene TRBJ2-3; no reliable D call. CDR1 and CDR2 from the germline V gene are MNHEY and SVGAGI. The CDR3 extends over 14 amino acids. V shed 0 bases and J shed 3 bases, with 7 bases lying between them. The CDR3 here is CASSYSPETDTQYF. CDR3 DNA: TGTGCCAGCAGTTACTCGCCAGAGACAGATACGCAGTATTTT.

The chain combines TRBV6-4 with TRBJ2-3, with D possibly being TRBD2 (6 bases). Trimming removed 6 bases from V and 0 bases from J, with 19 bases in between. The V gene's germline CDR1 is MRHNA and CDR2 SNTAGT. CDR3 size: 17 residues. In DNA, the CDR3 is TGTGCCAGCAGCCAACAAGCGGAGGGAGCTAGCACAGATACGCAGTATTTT. Protein: CASSQQAEGASTDTQYF.

The chain links TRBV6-6 to TRBJ2-2; 11 nucleotides align to TRBD2. Germline CDR1 is MNHNY and CDR2 is SVGAGI (reference sequence). V shed 5 bases and J 1 base; nucleotides not matched to a gene: 21. CDR3 size: 22 residues. The CDR3 is CASSRQIPGLAARQKNTGELFF. Here the CDR3 DNA reads TGTGCCAGCAGTCGACAAATCCCGGGACTAGCGGCCCGCCAGAAGAACACCGGGGAGCTGTTTTTT.

The CDR3 DNA follows: TGTGCCAGCAGCTTAAAGTACGAGCAGTACTTC. Protein product: CASSLKYEQYF. The rearrangement links TRBV7-2 to TRBJ2-7, with no clear D. The CDR3 is 11 residues long. Germline V gene sequence: CDR1 SGHTA, CDR2 FQGNSA. V lost 2 bases to trimming and J lost 4 bases, with 3 bases between them.

The rearrangement uses TRBV19 and TRBJ2-1; tentatively, D is TRBD1 or TRBD2 (7 bases each). The CDR3 has 13 residues. CDR1 LNHDA and CDR2 SQIVND come from the germline V gene (reference sequence). The CDR3 protein is CASGGDLGNEQFF. For the CDR3, the DNA is TGTGCTTCAGGGGGGGACCTCGGGAATGAGCAGTTCTTC.

This chain joins TRBV5-1 and TRBJ1-4; weak D call: TRBD1 (5 bases). The CDR3 totals 13 residues. Germline lookup yields CDR1 SGHRS and CDR2 YFSETQ. The ends were cut back, 2 bases at V and 5 bases at J, with 7 bases in the middle. The CDR3 DNA reads as TGCGCCAGCAGCTTACGACAGAATGAAAAACTGTTTTTT. Its protein product is CASSLRQNEKLFF.

The CDR3 nucleotides read TGTGCCAGCAGCGTAGAGGCCGCCGGCGGTTCACCCCTCCACTTT. As protein: CASSVEAAGGSPLHF. V gene TRBV9 combines with J gene TRBJ1-6, with D hard to call. Looked up from germline, CDR1 is SGDLS and CDR2 is YYNGEE. V dropped 0 bases and J dropped 9 bases, with 13 bases sitting between them. The CDR3 covers 15 residues.

CDR3 in DNA: TGTGCCAGCAGCGCCTGGATCGGGGGCCCCCAAGAGACCCAGTACTTC. Translation: CASSAWIGGPQETQYF. The genes are TRBV9 and TRBJ2-5, with D perhaps assigned TRBD1 or TRBD2 (6 bases each). Looked up from germline, CDR1 is SGDLS and CDR2 is YYNGEE. This CDR3 has 16 amino acids. The V gene lost 3 bases and the J gene lost 1 base, with 16 bases spanning the gap.

V is TRBV11-2 and J is TRBJ2-5, with D maybe TRBD1 (6 bases). CDR3 length: 12 amino acids. V was shortened by 8 bases and J by 3 bases, with 10 bases between the two germline ends. CDR1 SGHAT and CDR2 FQNNGV come from the germline V gene. CDR3 sequence (DNA): TGTGCCAGCCTAGGACAGAAAGAGACCCAGTACTTC. Translated, it gives CASLGQKETQYF.

V usage is TRBV5-1 and J usage is TRBJ1-6; TRBD1 agrees at 10 bases. The CDR3 is 16 amino acids. Germline assignment: CDR1 SGHRS and CDR2 YFSETQ. The ends lost 3 bases at V and 8 bases at J; junction bases unmatched: 8. The CDR3 DNA follows: TGCGCCAGCAGCTCACCATTAGGACAGGGGGATTCACCCCTCCACTTT. Encoded protein: CASSSPLGQGDSPLHF.

This chain connects TRBV21-1 to TRBJ2-5; whether TRBD2, the table's D call, matches the DNA was not checked. TRBV21-1 is annotated as a pseudogene. This CDR3 is 18 amino acids long. In DNA form, the CDR3 reads TGTGCCAGCATCCCGAGGACTAGCGGGGGGCCCACCCAAGAGACCCAGTACTTC. This translates into CASIPRTSGGPTQETQYF.

This clone was seen a few times. The V call is TRBV13, the J call TRBJ1-3, with no clear D. Germline CDR1 is PRHDT and CDR2 is FYEKMQ (reference sequence). CDR3 length: 12 residues. Trimming pared 0 bases from V and 3 bases from J, leaving 0 bases between. DNA of the CDR3: TGTGCCAGCAGCTTAGGTGGAAACACCATATATTTT. Translated, it gives CASSLGGNTIYF.

CDR3 sequence: CASSAGGTSTEAFF. In DNA form, the CDR3 reads TGTGCCAGCAGTGCTGGTGGGACGAGCACTGAAGCTTTCTTT. This chain connects TRBV27 to TRBJ1-1; maybe TRBD1 (5 bases). The CDR3 contains 14 residues. V lost 5 bases to trimming and J lost 4 bases, with 14 bases between them. CDR1 and CDR2 (germline): MNHEY, SMNVEV (reference sequence).

This chain joins TRBV18 and TRBJ2-5; D gene unclear. Trimming removed 0 bases at V and 4 bases at J, with 12 bases between. Germline V gene sequence: CDR1 KGHSH, CDR2 LQKENI. The CDR3 contains 15 residues. The CDR3, as DNA: TGTGCCAGCTCACCACCGGGCGGCTCCGGAGAGACCCAGTACTTC. Its translation: CASSPPGGSGETQYF. Full variable domain (remainder filled in from reference TRBV18 and TRBJ2-5): NAGVMQNPRHLVRRRGQEARLRCSPMKGHSHVYWYRQLPEEGLKFMVYLQKENIIDESGMPKERFSAEFPKEGPSILRIQQVVRGDSAAYFCASSPPGGSGETQYFGPGTRLLVL.

The gene calls are TRBV3-1 (or the pseudogene TRBV3-2) and TRBJ2-3, with D perhaps TRBD2 (6 bases). The CDR3 consists of 12 residues. Germline CDR1 reads LGHDT; CDR2 reads YNNKEL (reference sequence). Trimming stripped 3 bases from V and 8 bases from J, with 9 bases between. The CDR3 sequence is CASSHSRGTQYF. The CDR3 DNA is TGTGCCAGCAGCCACTCGCGGGGTACGCAGTATTTT.

This clone was observed a few times. The genes are TRBV2 and TRBJ2-1; no definite D call. CDR1 and CDR2 (germline): SNHLY, FYNNEI. The CDR3 covers 13 residues. The V end lost 0 bases, the J end lost 9 bases, and 9 bases lay between the germline ends. This CDR3 reads CASSEALRGEQFF. The CDR3 bases are TGTGCCAGCAGTGAAGCGCTGCGAGGTGAGCAGTTCTTC.